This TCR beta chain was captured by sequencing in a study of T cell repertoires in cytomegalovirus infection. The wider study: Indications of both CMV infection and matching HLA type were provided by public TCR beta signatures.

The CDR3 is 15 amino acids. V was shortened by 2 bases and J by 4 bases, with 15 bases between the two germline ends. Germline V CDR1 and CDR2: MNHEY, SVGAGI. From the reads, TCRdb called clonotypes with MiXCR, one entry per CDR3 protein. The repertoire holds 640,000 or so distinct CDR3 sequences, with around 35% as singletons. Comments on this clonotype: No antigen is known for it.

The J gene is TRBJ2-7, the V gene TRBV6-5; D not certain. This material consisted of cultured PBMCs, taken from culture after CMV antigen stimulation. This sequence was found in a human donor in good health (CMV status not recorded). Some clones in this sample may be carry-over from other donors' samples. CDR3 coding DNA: TGTGCCAGCAGTTACGGCGGACCGGCCGAATACGAGCAGTACTTC. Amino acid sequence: CASSYGGPAEYEQYF.